These 2 T cell receptor beta chains were sequenced from one sample in a study of Tregs in tolerant kidney transplant recipients. Sequencing used immunoSEQ multiplex PCR; TCRdb keeps in-frame clones, though not all of them. Of approximately 90,000 clones listed, over 85% are singletons. Sequencing input: CD8+ T cells from blood. These receptors were obtained from a human donor in good health.

Only a few counts were recorded for this clone. V is TRBV5-6 and J is TRBJ2-7; 7 bases map to TRBD2. Germline V gives CDR1 SGHDT, CDR2 YYEEEE. V was pared by 0 bases and J by 7 bases, with 13 bases of the junction left unmatched. The CDR3 is 16 residues long. CDR3: CASSLGFGEGRREQYF. The CDR3 DNA is TGTGCCAGCAGCTTGGGGTTCGGGGAGGGGCGCCGGGAGCAGTACTTC.

The chain has TRBV27 and TRBJ1-1, with 8 bases lining up with TRBD1. Germline V gene lookup returns CDR1 MNHEY and CDR2 SMNVEV (reference sequence). This CDR3 has 13 residues. V lost 6 bases, J lost 5 bases, and 5 bases stayed unmatched. The CDR3: CASRSGGRTEAFF. In DNA, the CDR3 is TGTGCCAGCAGGTCAGGGGGCAGGACTGAAGCTTTCTTT.